The source of this T cell receptor beta chain is a study of shared clonotypes between healthy human individuals. In its sample, this clone was seen many times. The same CDR3 arises from other DNA sequences in this sample as well. Genomic DNA from unsorted samples was obtained from about 82 million PBMCs (per sample). Under the authors' procedure: ImmunoSEQ gave junction-only sequences without quality scores, so filtering differed. Method: immunoSEQ multiplex PCR; TCRdb's copy keeps in-frame clones and lacks some. The DNA gave D and trimming, while V, J and clone size come from that table. The table shows about 490,000 clones, with 81% occurring only once. V lost 6 bases, J lost 0 bases, and 7 bases lay in between. Germline-derived CDR1 and CDR2 are MRHNA and SNTAGT. The CDR3 is made up of 13 amino acids.

The specimen was PBMCs. This rearrangement joins TRBV6-4 to TRBJ2-3, with D perhaps TRBD1 or TRBD2 (5 bases each). This clonotype was sampled from a woman in her thirties or forties in good health. Some clones in this sample may be carry-over from other donors' samples. CDR3 loop: CASSGASTDTQYF. The DNA of the CDR3 is TGTGCCAGCAGCGGGGCTAGCACAGATACGCAGTATTTT.